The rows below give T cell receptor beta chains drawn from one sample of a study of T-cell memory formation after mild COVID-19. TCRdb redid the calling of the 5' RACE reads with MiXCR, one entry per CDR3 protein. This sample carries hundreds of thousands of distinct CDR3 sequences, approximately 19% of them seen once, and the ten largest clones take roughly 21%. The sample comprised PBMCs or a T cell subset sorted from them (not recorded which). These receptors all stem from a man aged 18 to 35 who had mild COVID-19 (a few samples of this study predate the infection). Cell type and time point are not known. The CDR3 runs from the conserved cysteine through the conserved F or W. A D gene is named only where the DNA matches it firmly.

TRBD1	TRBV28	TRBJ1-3	CASSLWTGINTIYF
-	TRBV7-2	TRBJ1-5	CASSSLAGQPQHF
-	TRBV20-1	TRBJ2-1	CSARSPEGATYNEQFF
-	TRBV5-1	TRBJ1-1	CASSFGTMNTEAFF
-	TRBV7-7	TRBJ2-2	CASSPYQDTGELFF
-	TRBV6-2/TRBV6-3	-	CASSPSGKGNQPQYF
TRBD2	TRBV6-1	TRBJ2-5	CASRVSGGAGETQYF
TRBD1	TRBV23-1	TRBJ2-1	CASSQRLGRGQREQFF
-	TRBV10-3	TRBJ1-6	CAISDSRRPSPLHF
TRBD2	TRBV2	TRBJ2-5	CAIAGVTQETQYF
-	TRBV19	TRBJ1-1	CASRRADVTEAFF
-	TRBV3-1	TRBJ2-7	CASSVFLGAGYEQYF